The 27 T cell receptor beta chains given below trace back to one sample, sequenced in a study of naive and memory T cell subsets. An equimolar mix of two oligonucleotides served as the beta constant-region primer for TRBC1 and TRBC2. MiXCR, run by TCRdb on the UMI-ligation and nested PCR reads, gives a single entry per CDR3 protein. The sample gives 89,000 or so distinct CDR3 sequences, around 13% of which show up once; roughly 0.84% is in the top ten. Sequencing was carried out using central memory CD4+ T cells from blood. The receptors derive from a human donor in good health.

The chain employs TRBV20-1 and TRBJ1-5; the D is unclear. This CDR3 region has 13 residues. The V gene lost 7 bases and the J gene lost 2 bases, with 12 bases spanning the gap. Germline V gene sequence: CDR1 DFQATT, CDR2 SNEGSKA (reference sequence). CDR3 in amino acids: CSVYRMGNQPQHF. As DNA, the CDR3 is TGCAGTGTCTACAGAATGGGCAATCAGCCCCAGCATTTT.

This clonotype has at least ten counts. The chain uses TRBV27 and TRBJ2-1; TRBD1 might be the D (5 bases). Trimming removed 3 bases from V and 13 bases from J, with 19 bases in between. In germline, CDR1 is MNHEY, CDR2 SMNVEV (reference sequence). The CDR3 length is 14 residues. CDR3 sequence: CASSLGWARVEQFF. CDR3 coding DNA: TGTGCCAGCAGTTTGGGTTGGGCCAGGGTAGAACAGTTCTTC.

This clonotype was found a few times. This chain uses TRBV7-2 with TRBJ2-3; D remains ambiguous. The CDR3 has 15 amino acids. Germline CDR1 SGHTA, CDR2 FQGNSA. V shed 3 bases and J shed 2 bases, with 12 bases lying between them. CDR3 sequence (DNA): TGTGCCAGCAGCTTTGGACCTTTCTCCACAGATACGCAGTATTTT. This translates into CASSFGPFSTDTQYF.

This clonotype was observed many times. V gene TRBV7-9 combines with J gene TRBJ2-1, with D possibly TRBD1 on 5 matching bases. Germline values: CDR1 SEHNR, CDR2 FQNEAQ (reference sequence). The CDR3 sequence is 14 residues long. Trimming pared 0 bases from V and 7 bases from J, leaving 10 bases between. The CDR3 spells CASSLAGQGNEQFF. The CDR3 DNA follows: TGTGCCAGCAGCTTAGCGGGTCAGGGAAATGAGCAGTTCTTC.

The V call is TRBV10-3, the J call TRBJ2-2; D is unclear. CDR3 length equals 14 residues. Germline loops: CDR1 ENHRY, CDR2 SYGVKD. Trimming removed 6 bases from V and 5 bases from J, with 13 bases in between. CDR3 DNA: TGTGCCATCAGGACGGGTGACGTAACCGGGGAGCTGTTTTTT. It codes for CAIRTGDVTGELFF.

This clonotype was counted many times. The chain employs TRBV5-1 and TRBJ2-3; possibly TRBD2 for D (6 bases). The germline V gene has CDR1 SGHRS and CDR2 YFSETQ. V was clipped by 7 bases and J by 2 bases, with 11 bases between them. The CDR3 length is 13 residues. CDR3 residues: CASAGQFTDTQYF. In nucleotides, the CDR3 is TGCGCCAGCGCGGGGCAGTTCACAGATACGCAGTATTTT.

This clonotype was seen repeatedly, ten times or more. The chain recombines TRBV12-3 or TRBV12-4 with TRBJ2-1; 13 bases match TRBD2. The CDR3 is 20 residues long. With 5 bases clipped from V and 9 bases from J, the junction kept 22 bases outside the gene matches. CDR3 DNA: TGTGCCAGCAGTCCCCGTCGGACTAGCGGGAGAACGGCCGTGAGCAGTGAGCAGTTCTTC. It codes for CASSPRRTSGRTAVSSEQFF.

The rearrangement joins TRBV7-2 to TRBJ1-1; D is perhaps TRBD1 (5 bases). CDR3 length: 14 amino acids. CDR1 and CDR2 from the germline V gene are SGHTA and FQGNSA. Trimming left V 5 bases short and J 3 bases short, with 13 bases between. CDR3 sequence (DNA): TGTGCCAGCAGCACCCTCCGACAGCACACTGAAGCTTTCTTT. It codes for CASSTLRQHTEAFF.

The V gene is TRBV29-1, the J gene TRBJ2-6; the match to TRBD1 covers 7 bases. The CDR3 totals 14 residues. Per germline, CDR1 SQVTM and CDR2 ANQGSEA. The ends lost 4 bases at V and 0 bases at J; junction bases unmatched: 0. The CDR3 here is CSVAGGSGANVLTF. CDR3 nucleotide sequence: TGCAGCGTTGCAGGGGGCTCTGGGGCCAACGTCCTGACTTTC.

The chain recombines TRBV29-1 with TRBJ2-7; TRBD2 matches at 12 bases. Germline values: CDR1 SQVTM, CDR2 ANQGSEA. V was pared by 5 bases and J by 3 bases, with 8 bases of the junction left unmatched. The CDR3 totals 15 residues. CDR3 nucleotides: TGCAGCGTTTCAAAGGGACTAGCGGGCGGCTACGAGCAGTACTTC. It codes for CSVSKGLAGGYEQYF.

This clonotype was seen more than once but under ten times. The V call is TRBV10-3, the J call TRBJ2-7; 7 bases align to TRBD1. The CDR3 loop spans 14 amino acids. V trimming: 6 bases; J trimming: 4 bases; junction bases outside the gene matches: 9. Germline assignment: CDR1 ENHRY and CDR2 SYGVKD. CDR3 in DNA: TGTGCCATCAGCGGCACAGGGGCGCCTTACGAGCAGTACTTC. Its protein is CAISGTGAPYEQYF.

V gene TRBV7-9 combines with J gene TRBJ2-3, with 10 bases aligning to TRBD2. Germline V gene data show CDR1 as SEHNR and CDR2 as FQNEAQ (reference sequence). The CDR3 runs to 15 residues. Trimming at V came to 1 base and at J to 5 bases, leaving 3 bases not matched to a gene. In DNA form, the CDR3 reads TGTGCCAGCAGCTTAGAACTAGCGGGACGAGATACGCAGTATTTT. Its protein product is CASSLELAGRDTQYF.

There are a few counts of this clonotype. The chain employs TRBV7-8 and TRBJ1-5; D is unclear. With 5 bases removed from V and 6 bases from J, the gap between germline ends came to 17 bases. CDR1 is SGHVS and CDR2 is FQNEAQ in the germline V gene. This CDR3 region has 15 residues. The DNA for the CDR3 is TGTGCCAGCAGCCTACTGTGGGGAAGTAGTCAGCCCCAGCATTTT. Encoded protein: CASSLLWGSSQPQHF.

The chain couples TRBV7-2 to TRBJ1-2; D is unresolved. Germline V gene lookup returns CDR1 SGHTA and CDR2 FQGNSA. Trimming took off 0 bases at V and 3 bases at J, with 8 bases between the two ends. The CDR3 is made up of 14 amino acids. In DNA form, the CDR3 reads TGTGCCAGCAGCTTAGCGCCCAGAGACTATGGCTACACCTTC. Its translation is CASSLAPRDYGYTF.

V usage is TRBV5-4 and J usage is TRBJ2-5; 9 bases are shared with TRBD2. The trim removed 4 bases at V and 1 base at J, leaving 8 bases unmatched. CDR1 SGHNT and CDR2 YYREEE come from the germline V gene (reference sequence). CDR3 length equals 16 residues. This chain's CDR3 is CASSLGTSQIQETQYF. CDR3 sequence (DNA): TGTGCCAGCAGCCTCGGGACTAGCCAAATCCAAGAGACCCAGTACTTC.

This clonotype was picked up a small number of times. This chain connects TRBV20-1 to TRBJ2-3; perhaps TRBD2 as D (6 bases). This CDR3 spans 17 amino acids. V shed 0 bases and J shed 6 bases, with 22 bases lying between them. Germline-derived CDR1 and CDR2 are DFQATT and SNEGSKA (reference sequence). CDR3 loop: CSAREAGWSMGPDTQYF. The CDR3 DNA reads TGCAGTGCTAGAGAGGCGGGATGGAGTATGGGGCCGGATACGCAGTATTTT.

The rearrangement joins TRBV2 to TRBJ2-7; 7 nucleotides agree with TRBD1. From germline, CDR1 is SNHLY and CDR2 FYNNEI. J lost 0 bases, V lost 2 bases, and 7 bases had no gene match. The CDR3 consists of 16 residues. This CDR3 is CASSEPTGADSYEQYF. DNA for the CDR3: TGTGCCAGCAGTGAACCCACAGGGGCGGACTCCTACGAGCAGTACTTC.

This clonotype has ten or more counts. This CDR3 is CSARRIADSNTGELFF. The CDR3 DNA follows: TGCAGTGCTAGACGAATCGCGGATAGTAACACCGGGGAGCTGTTTTTT. The V gene is TRBV20-1, the J gene TRBJ2-2, with D uncertain. Trimming removed 2 bases from V and 2 bases from J, with 15 bases in between. This CDR3 region has 16 residues. Germline CDR1 and CDR2: DFQATT and SNEGSKA (reference sequence).

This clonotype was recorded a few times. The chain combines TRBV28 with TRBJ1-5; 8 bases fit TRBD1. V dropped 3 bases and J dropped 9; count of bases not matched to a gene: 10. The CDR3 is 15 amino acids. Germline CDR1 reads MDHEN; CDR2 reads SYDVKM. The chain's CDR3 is CASSFQGADSRPQHF. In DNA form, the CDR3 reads TGTGCCAGCAGTTTCCAGGGGGCGGATTCTCGGCCCCAGCATTTT.

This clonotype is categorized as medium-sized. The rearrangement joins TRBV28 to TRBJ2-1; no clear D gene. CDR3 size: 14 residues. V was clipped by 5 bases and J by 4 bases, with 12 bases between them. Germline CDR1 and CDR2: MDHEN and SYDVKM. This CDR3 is CASSLGRLYNEQFF. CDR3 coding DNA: TGTGCCAGCAGTCTCGGCAGACTTTACAATGAGCAGTTCTTC.

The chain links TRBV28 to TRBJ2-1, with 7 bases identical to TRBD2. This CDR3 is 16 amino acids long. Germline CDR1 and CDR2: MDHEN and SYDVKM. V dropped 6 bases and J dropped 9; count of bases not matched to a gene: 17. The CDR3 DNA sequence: TGTGCCAGCAGCAGCACCCCTCGGACTAGTTCATTTGAGCAGTTCTTC. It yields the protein CASSSTPRTSSFEQFF.

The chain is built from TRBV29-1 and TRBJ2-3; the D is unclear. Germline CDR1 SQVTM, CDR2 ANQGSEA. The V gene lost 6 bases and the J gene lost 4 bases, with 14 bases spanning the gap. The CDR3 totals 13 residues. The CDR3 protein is CSVTGAGADTQYF. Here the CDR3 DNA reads TGCAGCGTGACCGGCGCTGGGGCAGATACGCAGTATTTT.

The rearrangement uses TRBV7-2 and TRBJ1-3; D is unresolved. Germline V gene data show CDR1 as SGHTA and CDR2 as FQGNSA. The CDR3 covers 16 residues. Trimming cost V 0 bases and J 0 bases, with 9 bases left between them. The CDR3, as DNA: TGTGCCAGCAGCTTAGCTCCGGTGAACTCTGGAAACACCATATATTTT. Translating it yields CASSLAPVNSGNTIYF.

The CDR3 spells CASSSRSPGELFF. The CDR3 region has the DNA TGTGCCAGCAGCTCGCGGTCCCCCGGGGAGCTGTTTTTT. J is TRBJ2-2 and V is TRBV11-1; no definite D call. The CDR3 runs 13 residues. Trimming stripped 4 bases from V and 6 bases from J, with 9 bases between. Germline V CDR1 and CDR2: SGHAT, FQDESV (reference sequence).

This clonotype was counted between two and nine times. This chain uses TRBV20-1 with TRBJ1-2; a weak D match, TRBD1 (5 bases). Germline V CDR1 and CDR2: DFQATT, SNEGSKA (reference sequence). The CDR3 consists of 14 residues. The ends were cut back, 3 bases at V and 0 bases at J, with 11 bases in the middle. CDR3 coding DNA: TGCAGTGCTAGCGGGGGGAAGACTAACTATGGCTACACCTTC. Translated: CSASGGKTNYGYTF.

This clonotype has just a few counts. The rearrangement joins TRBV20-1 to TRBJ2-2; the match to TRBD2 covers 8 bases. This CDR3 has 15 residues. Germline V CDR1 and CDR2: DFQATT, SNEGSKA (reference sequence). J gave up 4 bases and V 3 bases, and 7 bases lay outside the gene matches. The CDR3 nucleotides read TGCAGTGCTAGGGATAGCGGGACGGGCACCGGGGAGCTGTTTTTT. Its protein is CSARDSGTGTGELFF.

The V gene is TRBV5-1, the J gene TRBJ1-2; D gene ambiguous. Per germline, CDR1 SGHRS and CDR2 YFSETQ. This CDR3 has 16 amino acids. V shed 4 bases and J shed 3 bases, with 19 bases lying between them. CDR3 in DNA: TGCGCCAGCAGCCCTGATGAGGTTCCTGGGGACTATGGCTACACCTTC. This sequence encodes CASSPDEVPGDYGYTF.